This T cell receptor (beta chain) was sequenced in a study of cytotoxic CD8 clonotypes in ibrutinib-treated CLL. This CDR3 comprises 14 residues. Germline lookup yields CDR1 KGHSH and CDR2 LQKENI. V lost 3 bases, J lost 3 bases, and 12 bases lay in between. Assay: immunoSEQ multiplex PCR; the TCRdb copy retains only in-frame clones and omits some. The table records around 91,000 clones, just over 85% of them present only once. The receptor's source is a human donor with chronic lymphocytic leukemia. Sequencing was performed on PBMCs, taken before ibrutinib treatment. The chain is built from TRBV18 and TRBJ2-7, with D uncertain. CDR3 coding DNA: TGTGCCAGCTCACCCCAAGAGAAGGGCTACGAGCAGTACTTC. Protein sequence: CASSPQEKGYEQYF. The variable domain in full, completed from reference TRBV18 and TRBJ2-7, reads NAGVMQNPRHLVRRRGQEARLRCSPMKGHSHVYWYRQLPEEGLKFMVYLQKENIIDESGMPKERFSAEFPKEGPSILRIQQVVRGDSAAYFCASSPQEKGYEQYFGPGTRLTVT.